This T cell receptor beta chain came from a study of T cell repertoires in aging, cancer and after chemotherapy. Study as a whole: Glioblastoma patients receiving temozolomide-based therapy gave paired samples before and after chemotherapy.

Multiplex touch-down PCR with TRB-A/B primers amplified rearranged V-D-J TRB sequences. From the multiplex PCR reads, TCRdb called clonotypes with MiXCR, one entry per CDR3 protein. The profile shows some 3,100 distinct CDR3 sequences, around 20% of them singletons. General study findings and limits: Compared with age-matched healthy donors, untreated hematological or solid cancer patients showed higher blood TCR clonality. In healthy donors, age-related TCR diversity loss mainly reflected lost richness. Rebound thymic output was suggested by rising median generation probability during chemotherapy in each cancer cohort.

A note on this clonotype: Its antigen is unknown.

Trimming took off 6 bases at V and 1 base at J, with 13 bases between the two ends. The CDR3 is 14 residues long. Germline V gene data show CDR1 as DFQATT and CDR2 as SNEGSKA (reference sequence). Peripheral blood genomic DNA, not sorted cells or RNA, was the template. The chain has TRBV20-1 and TRBJ2-1; D might be TRBD1 (5 bases). The sequenced sample consisted of blood. The source of this sequence is a human donor with a solid tumor. The CDR3 protein is CSAPMGPSYNEQFF. In DNA, the CDR3 is TGCAGTGCCCCGATGGGGCCGTCCTACAATGAGCAGTTCTTC.